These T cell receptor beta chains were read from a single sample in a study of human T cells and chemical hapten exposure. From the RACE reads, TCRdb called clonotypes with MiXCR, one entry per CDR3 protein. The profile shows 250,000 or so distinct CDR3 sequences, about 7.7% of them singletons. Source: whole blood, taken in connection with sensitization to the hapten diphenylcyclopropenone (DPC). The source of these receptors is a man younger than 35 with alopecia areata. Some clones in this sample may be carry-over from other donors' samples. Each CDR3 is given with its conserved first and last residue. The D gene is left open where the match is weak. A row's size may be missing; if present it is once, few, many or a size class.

CDR3 protein: CAISPGAPEAFF; CDR3 DNA: TGTGCCATCAGCCCCGGGGCGCCTGAAGCTTTCTTT; V gene: TRBV10-3; CDR3 length: 12; D gene: NA; J gene: TRBJ1-1; clone size: few
CDR3 protein: CASSEAGLSEQYF; CDR3 DNA: TGTGCCAGCAGTGAGGCGGGACTGAGCGAGCAGTACTTC; V gene: TRBV25-1; CDR3 length: 13; D gene: NA; J gene: TRBJ2-7; clone size: few
CDR3 protein: CSAKGNEQFF; CDR3 DNA: TGCAGTGCTAAGGGAAATGAGCAGTTCTTC; V gene: TRBV20-1; CDR3 length: 10; D gene: NA; J gene: TRBJ2-1; clone size: few
CDR3 protein: CASRERTASNEKLFF; CDR3 DNA: TGTGCCAGCAGAGAGAGGACAGCCTCTAATGAAAAACTGTTTTTT; V gene: TRBV2; CDR3 length: 15; D gene: NA; J gene: TRBJ1-4; clone size: NA
CDR3 protein: CASSESTTNQPQHF; CDR3 DNA: TGCGCCAGCAGTGAGTCAACGACAAATCAGCCCCAGCATTTT; V gene: TRBV10-2; CDR3 length: 14; D gene: NA; J gene: TRBJ1-5; clone size: many
CDR3 protein: CASSIQGATNSPLHF; CDR3 DNA: TGTGCCAGCAGCATACAGGGCGCCACAAATTCACCCCTCCACTTT; V gene: TRBV7-2; CDR3 length: 15; D gene: NA; J gene: TRBJ1-6; clone size: many
CDR3 protein: CATSEGGRNEKLFF; CDR3 DNA: TGTGCCACCAGTGAGGGAGGGCGTAATGAAAAACTGTTTTTT; V gene: TRBV24-1; CDR3 length: 14; D gene: NA; J gene: TRBJ1-4; clone size: few
CDR3 protein: CASRPGQGVWDTQYF; CDR3 DNA: TGTGCCAGCAGACCCGGACAGGGGGTCTGGGATACGCAGTATTTT; V gene: TRBV6-2/TRBV6-3; CDR3 length: 15; D gene: TRBD1; J gene: TRBJ2-3; clone size: few
CDR3 protein: CASSQVAGTEAFF; CDR3 DNA: TGCGCCAGCAGCCAGGTAGCGGGGACTGAAGCTTTCTTT; V gene: TRBV4-3; CDR3 length: 13; D gene: NA; J gene: TRBJ1-1; clone size: many
CDR3 protein: CASSQEPDRTINYGYTF; CDR3 DNA: TGCGCCAGCAGCCAAGAACCCGACAGGACGATTAACTATGGCTACACCTTC; V gene: TRBV4-1; CDR3 length: 17; D gene: NA; J gene: TRBJ1-2; clone size: NA
CDR3 protein: CASSQDGVAAETQYF; CDR3 DNA: TGTGCCAGCAGCCAAGATGGAGTAGCGGCGGAGACCCAGTACTTC; V gene: TRBV4-2; CDR3 length: 15; D gene: NA; J gene: TRBJ2-5; clone size: NA
CDR3 protein: CATGLAGYNEQFF; CDR3 DNA: TGTGCCACCGGGCTAGCGGGGTACAATGAGCAGTTCTTC; V gene: TRBV24-1; CDR3 length: 13; D gene: TRBD2; J gene: TRBJ2-1; clone size: few
CDR3 protein: CASSLLAGVTDTQYF; CDR3 DNA: TGTGCCAGCAGCCTACTAGCGGGGGTCACAGATACGCAGTATTTT; V gene: TRBV5-8; CDR3 length: 15; D gene: TRBD2; J gene: TRBJ2-3; clone size: many
CDR3 protein: CASSSEEEARQPQHF; CDR3 DNA: TGTGCCAGCAGCTCAGAGGAGGAGGCTCGTCAGCCCCAGCATTTT; V gene: TRBV7-9; CDR3 length: 15; D gene: NA; J gene: TRBJ1-5; clone size: few
CDR3 protein: CASSLLAQGGRQPQHF; CDR3 DNA: TGTGCCAGCAGTTTATTGGCACAGGGCGGGCGCCAGCCCCAGCATTTT; V gene: TRBV28; CDR3 length: 16; D gene: NA; J gene: TRBJ1-5; clone size: few
CDR3 protein: CASSDSTSGETDTQYF; CDR3 DNA: TGTGCCAGCAGTGACTCGACTAGCGGGGAGACAGATACGCAGTATTTT; V gene: TRBV6-4; CDR3 length: 16; D gene: TRBD2; J gene: TRBJ2-3; clone size: few
CDR3 protein: CASSQERGTGANVLTF; CDR3 DNA: TGCGCCAGCAGCCAAGAAAGGGGTACTGGGGCCAACGTCCTGACTTTC; V gene: TRBV4-1; CDR3 length: 16; D gene: NA; J gene: TRBJ2-6; clone size: few
CDR3 protein: CATSDATLLRHRPQHF; CDR3 DNA: TGTGCCACCAGTGACGCGACCCTCCTTCGGCACCGGCCCCAGCATTTT; V gene: TRBV24-1; CDR3 length: 16; D gene: NA; J gene: TRBJ1-5; clone size: few
CDR3 protein: CASSFSPDGYQETQYF; CDR3 DNA: TGTGCCAGCAGCTTCTCCCCGGACGGGTACCAAGAGACCCAGTACTTC; V gene: TRBV7-7; CDR3 length: 16; D gene: NA; J gene: TRBJ2-5; clone size: NA
CDR3 protein: CASSDGTPSSPLHF; CDR3 DNA: TGTGCCAGCAGCGATGGGACACCCAGCTCACCCCTCCACTTT; V gene: TRBV9; CDR3 length: 14; D gene: NA; J gene: TRBJ1-6; clone size: few
CDR3 protein: CASSVASGLAEETQYF; CDR3 DNA: TGTGCCAGCAGCGTAGCGTCGGGACTAGCGGAAGAGACCCAGTACTTC; V gene: TRBV9; CDR3 length: 16; D gene: TRBD2; J gene: TRBJ2-5; clone size: many
CDR3 protein: CASRPSQGGGEKLFF; CDR3 DNA: TGTGCCAGCAGGCCATCACAGGGAGGGGGTGAAAAACTGTTTTTT; V gene: TRBV6-5; CDR3 length: 15; D gene: NA; J gene: TRBJ1-4; clone size: few
CDR3 protein: CASRRDRRTDTQYF; CDR3 DNA: TGTGCCAGCAGACGGGACCGAAGGACGGATACGCAGTATTTT; V gene: TRBV7-6; CDR3 length: 14; D gene: NA; J gene: TRBJ2-3; clone size: NA
CDR3 protein: CASSPLTGDTQYF; CDR3 DNA: TGCGCCAGCAGCCCCTTAACAGGGGATACGCAGTATTTT; V gene: TRBV5-1; CDR3 length: 13; D gene: NA; J gene: TRBJ2-3; clone size: NA
CDR3 protein: CASSSRQGPNEQFF; CDR3 DNA: TGTGCCAGCAGCTCCAGACAGGGCCCCAATGAGCAGTTCTTC; V gene: TRBV7-8; CDR3 length: 14; D gene: TRBD1; J gene: TRBJ2-1; clone size: many
CDR3 protein: CASRHQGAGYGYTF; CDR3 DNA: TGTGCCAGCAGACACCAGGGGGCGGGCTATGGCTACACCTTC; V gene: TRBV25-1; CDR3 length: 14; D gene: TRBD1; J gene: TRBJ1-2; clone size: few
CDR3 protein: CASSFYLHSYNEQFF; CDR3 DNA: TGTGCCAGCAGTTTCTACTTACACTCCTACAATGAGCAGTTCTTC; V gene: TRBV28; CDR3 length: 15; D gene: NA; J gene: TRBJ2-1; clone size: few
CDR3 protein: CASSPPGTLNTGELFF; CDR3 DNA: TGTGCCAGCAGCCCCCCCGGGACATTAAACACCGGGGAGCTGTTTTTT; V gene: TRBV7-3; CDR3 length: 16; D gene: NA; J gene: TRBJ2-2; clone size: few
CDR3 protein: CASSKTYGTAYSYEQYF; CDR3 DNA: TGTGCCAGCAGCAAAACTTACGGGACCGCTTATTCCTACGAGCAGTACTTC; V gene: TRBV7-9; CDR3 length: 17; D gene: NA; J gene: TRBJ2-7; clone size: many
CDR3 protein: CASSQTGIEQFF; CDR3 DNA: TGTGCCAGCAGCCAGACAGGGATTGAGCAGTTCTTC; V gene: TRBV3-1; CDR3 length: 12; D gene: TRBD1; J gene: TRBJ2-1; clone size: NA
CDR3 protein: CASSLESRPIKDGRAQYF; CDR3 DNA: TGTGCCAGCAGTTTAGAGTCCAGGCCGATCAAGGACGGGAGGGCGCAGTATTTT; V gene: TRBV12-3/TRBV12-4; CDR3 length: 18; D gene: TRBD2; J gene: TRBJ2-3; clone size: few
CDR3 protein: CASSLFRGQETQYF; CDR3 DNA: TGTGCCAGCAGCTTATTCAGGGGGCAAGAGACCCAGTACTTC; V gene: TRBV7-2; CDR3 length: 14; D gene: TRBD1; J gene: TRBJ2-5; clone size: NA
CDR3 protein: CASTLLARGDTQYF; CDR3 DNA: TGTGCCAGCACCTTACTAGCGAGAGGTGATACGCAGTATTTT; V gene: TRBV7-2; CDR3 length: 14; D gene: TRBD2; J gene: TRBJ2-3; clone size: few
CDR3 protein: CASSWGFQPQHF; CDR3 DNA: TGTGCCAGCAGTTGGGGTTTCCAGCCCCAGCATTTT; V gene: TRBV12-3/TRBV12-4; CDR3 length: 12; D gene: NA; J gene: TRBJ1-5; clone size: NA
CDR3 protein: CSATWNGELFF; CDR3 DNA: TGCAGTGCCACATGGAACGGGGAGCTGTTTTTT; V gene: TRBV20-1; CDR3 length: 11; D gene: NA; J gene: TRBJ2-2; clone size: few
CDR3 protein: CASSLGGRADTQYF; CDR3 DNA: TGCGCCAGCAGCTTGGGGGGACGGGCAGATACGCAGTATTTT; V gene: TRBV7-2; CDR3 length: 14; D gene: NA; J gene: TRBJ2-3; clone size: many
CDR3 protein: CASSLSRTIYGYTF; CDR3 DNA: TGTGCCAGCAGTTTGAGCAGGACCATCTATGGCTACACCTTC; V gene: TRBV28; CDR3 length: 14; D gene: NA; J gene: TRBJ1-2; clone size: few
CDR3 protein: CASSWASGGLSTDTQYF; CDR3 DNA: TGTGCCAGCAGTTGGGCTAGCGGGGGGCTCTCCACAGATACGCAGTATTTT; V gene: TRBV12-3/TRBV12-4; CDR3 length: 17; D gene: TRBD2; J gene: TRBJ2-3; clone size: few
CDR3 protein: CSVMDRAYYGYTF; CDR3 DNA: TGCAGCGTTATGGACAGGGCTTACTATGGCTACACCTTC; V gene: TRBV29-1; CDR3 length: 13; D gene: TRBD1; J gene: TRBJ1-2; clone size: NA
CDR3 protein: CSVVKQGAQETQYF; CDR3 DNA: TGCAGCGTCGTGAAACAGGGGGCGCAAGAGACCCAGTACTTC; V gene: TRBV29-1; CDR3 length: 14; D gene: TRBD1; J gene: TRBJ2-5; clone size: many
CDR3 protein: CSASGIGTGEYEQYF; CDR3 DNA: TGCAGTGCTAGCGGTATAGGGACAGGGGAATACGAGCAGTACTTC; V gene: TRBV20-1; CDR3 length: 15; D gene: TRBD1; J gene: TRBJ2-7; clone size: few
CDR3 protein: CASRDVNTEAFF; CDR3 DNA: TGTGCCAGCAGGGACGTAAACACTGAAGCTTTCTTT; V gene: TRBV6-2/TRBV6-3; CDR3 length: 12; D gene: NA; J gene: TRBJ1-1; clone size: few
CDR3 protein: CASSLTTGHLNEKLFF; CDR3 DNA: TGTGCCAGCAGCTTGACTACGGGACATCTCAATGAAAAACTGTTTTTT; V gene: TRBV7-2; CDR3 length: 16; D gene: NA; J gene: TRBJ1-4; clone size: few
CDR3 protein: CASSQGQDRYTEAFF; CDR3 DNA: TGCGCCAGCAGCCAAGGTCAGGACAGATACACTGAAGCTTTCTTC; V gene: TRBV4-3; CDR3 length: 15; D gene: NA; J gene: TRBJ1-1; clone size: many
CDR3 protein: CASRPATGGQLEQFF; CDR3 DNA: TGCGCCAGCAGGCCCGCGACGGGGGGGCAGCTTGAGCAGTTCTTC; V gene: TRBV5-1; CDR3 length: 15; D gene: TRBD2; J gene: TRBJ2-1; clone size: few
CDR3 protein: CASSLRPYQPQHF; CDR3 DNA: TGCGCCAGCAGTCTGAGGCCCTATCAGCCCCAGCATTTT; V gene: TRBV5-1; CDR3 length: 13; D gene: NA; J gene: TRBJ1-5; clone size: NA